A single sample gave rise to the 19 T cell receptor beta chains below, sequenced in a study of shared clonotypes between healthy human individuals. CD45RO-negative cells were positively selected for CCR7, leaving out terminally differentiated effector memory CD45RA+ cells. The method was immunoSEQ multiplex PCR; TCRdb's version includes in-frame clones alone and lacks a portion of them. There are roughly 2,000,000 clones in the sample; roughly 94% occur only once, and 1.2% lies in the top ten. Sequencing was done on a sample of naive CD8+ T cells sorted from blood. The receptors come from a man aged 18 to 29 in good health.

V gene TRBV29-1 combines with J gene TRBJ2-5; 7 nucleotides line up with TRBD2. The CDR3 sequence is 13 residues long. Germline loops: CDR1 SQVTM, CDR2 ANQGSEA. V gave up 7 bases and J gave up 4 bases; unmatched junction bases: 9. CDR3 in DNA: TGCAGCGCCCAGAGTGGGGGGGGAGAGACCCAGTACTTC. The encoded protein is CSAQSGGGETQYF. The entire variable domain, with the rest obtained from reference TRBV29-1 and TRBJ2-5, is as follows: SAVISQKPSRDICQRGTSLTIQCQVDSQVTMMFWYRQQPGQSLTLIATANQGSEATYESGFVIDKFPISRPNLTFSTLTVSNMSPEDSSIYLCSAQSGGGETQYFGPGTRLLVL.

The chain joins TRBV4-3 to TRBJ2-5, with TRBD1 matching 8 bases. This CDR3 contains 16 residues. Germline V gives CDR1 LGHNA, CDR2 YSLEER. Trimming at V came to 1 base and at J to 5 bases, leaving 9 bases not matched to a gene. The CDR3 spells CASSQGPTRTGETQYF. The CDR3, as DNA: TGCGCCAGCAGCCAAGGTCCGACACGGACAGGGGAGACCCAGTACTTC.

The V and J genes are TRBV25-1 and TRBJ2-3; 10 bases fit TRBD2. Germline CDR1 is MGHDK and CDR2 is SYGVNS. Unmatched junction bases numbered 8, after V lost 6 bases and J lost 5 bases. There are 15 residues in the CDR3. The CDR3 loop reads CASRERGGERDTQYF. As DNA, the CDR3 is TGTGCCAGCAGGGAGCGGGGGGGCGAAAGAGATACGCAGTATTTT.

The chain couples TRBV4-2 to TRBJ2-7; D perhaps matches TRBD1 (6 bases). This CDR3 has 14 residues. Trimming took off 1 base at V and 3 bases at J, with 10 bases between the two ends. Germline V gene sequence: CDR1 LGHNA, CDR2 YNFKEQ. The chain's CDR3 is CASSQADSSYEQYF. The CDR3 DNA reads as TGTGCCAGCAGCCAAGCGGACAGTAGCTACGAGCAGTACTTC.

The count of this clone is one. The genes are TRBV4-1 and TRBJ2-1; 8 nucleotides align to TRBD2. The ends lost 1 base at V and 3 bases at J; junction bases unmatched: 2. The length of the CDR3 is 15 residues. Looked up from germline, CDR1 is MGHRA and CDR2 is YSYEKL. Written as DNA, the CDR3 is TGCGCCAGCAGCCAAGCGGGAGGGGACTACAATGAGCAGTTCTTC. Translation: CASSQAGGDYNEQFF.

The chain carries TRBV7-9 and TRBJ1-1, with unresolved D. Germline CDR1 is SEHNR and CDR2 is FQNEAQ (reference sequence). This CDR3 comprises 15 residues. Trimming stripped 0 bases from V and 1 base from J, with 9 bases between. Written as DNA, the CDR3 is TGTGCCAGCAGCTTAGCGCCGGGGAAGAACACTGAAGCTTTCTTT. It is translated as CASSLAPGKNTEAFF.

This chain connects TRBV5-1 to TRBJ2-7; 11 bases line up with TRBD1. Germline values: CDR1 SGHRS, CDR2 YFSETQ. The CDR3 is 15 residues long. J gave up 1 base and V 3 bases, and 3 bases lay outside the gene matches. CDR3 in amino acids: CASSYGQGASYEQYF. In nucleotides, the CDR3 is TGCGCCAGCAGCTATGGACAGGGGGCTTCCTACGAGCAGTACTTC.

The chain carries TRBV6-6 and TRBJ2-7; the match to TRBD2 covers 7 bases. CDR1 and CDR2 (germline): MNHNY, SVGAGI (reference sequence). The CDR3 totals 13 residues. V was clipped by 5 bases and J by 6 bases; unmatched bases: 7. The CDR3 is CASSPPAGVEQYF. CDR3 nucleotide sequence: TGTGCCAGCAGTCCCCCGGCGGGAGTCGAGCAGTACTTC.

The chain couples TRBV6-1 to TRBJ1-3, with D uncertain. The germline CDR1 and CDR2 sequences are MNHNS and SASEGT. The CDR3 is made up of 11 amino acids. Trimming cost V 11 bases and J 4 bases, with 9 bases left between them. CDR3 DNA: TGTGCCGGACTCGGGGGAAACACCATATATTTT. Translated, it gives CAGLGGNTIYF.

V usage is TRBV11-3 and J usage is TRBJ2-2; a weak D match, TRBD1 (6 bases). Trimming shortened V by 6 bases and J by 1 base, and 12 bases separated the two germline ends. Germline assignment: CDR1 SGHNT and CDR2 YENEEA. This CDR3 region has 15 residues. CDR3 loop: CASSPRQENTGELFF. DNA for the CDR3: TGTGCCAGCAGTCCTCGACAGGAGAACACCGGGGAGCTGTTTTTT.

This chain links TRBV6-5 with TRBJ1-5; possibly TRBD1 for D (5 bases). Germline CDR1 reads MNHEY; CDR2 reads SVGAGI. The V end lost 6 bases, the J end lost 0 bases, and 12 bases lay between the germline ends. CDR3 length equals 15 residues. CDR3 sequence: CASSAGFYSNQPQHF. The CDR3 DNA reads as TGTGCCAGCAGCGCAGGGTTCTATAGCAATCAGCCCCAGCATTTT.

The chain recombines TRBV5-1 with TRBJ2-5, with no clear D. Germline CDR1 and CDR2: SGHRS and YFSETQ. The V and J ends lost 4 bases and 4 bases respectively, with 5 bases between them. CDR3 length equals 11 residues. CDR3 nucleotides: TGCGCCAGCAGCAGAGTAGAGACCCAGTACTTC. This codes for CASSRVETQYF.

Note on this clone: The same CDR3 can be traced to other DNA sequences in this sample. CDR3 DNA sequence: TGTGCCAGCAGCTTGGGAGGGACAAATGAGCAGTTCTTC. This gives the protein CASSLGGTNEQFF. The chain uses TRBV5-6 and TRBJ2-1; D might be TRBD1 (6 bases). V shed 0 bases and J shed 7 bases, with 8 bases lying between them. This CDR3 is 13 amino acids long. Germline V gene sequence: CDR1 SGHDT, CDR2 YYEEEE.

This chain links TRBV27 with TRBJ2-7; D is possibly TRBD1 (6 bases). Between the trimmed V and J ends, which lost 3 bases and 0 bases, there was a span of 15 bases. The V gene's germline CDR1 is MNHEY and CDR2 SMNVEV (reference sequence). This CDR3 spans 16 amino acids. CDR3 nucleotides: TGTGCCAGCAGTTTCTCAACAGGGTTACTCTCCTACGAGCAGTACTTC. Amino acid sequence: CASSFSTGLLSYEQYF.

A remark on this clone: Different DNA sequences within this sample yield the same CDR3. The CDR3 loop is CASSLTSGSSYNEQFF. CDR3 nucleotide sequence: TGTGCCAGCAGTCTGACTAGCGGGAGCTCCTACAATGAGCAGTTCTTC. The rearrangement links TRBV27 to TRBJ2-1, with 12 nucleotides matching TRBD2. The ends lost 5 bases at V and 0 bases at J; junction bases unmatched: 2. Germline assignment: CDR1 MNHEY and CDR2 SMNVEV (reference sequence). The CDR3 is 16 amino acids.

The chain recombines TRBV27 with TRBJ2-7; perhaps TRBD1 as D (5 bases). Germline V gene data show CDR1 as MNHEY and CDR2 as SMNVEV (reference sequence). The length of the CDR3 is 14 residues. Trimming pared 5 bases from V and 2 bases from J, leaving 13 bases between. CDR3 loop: CASSPEPTAYEQYF. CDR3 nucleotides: TGTGCCAGCAGTCCAGAACCGACAGCCTACGAGCAGTACTTC.

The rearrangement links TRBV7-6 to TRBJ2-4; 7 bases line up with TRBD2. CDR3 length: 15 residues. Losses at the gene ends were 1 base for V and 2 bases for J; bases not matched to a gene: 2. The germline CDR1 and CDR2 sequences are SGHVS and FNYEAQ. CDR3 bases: TGTGCCAGCAGCTTAGGGGGAGGGCCCAAAAACATTCAGTACTTC. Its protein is CASSLGGGPKNIQYF.

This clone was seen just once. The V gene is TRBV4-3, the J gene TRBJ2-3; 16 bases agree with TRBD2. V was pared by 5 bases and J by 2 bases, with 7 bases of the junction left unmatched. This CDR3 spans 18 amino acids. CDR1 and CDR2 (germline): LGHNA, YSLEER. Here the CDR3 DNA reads TGCGCCAGCAGCGCGGGACTAGCGGGAGGGCTTGACACAGATACGCAGTATTTT. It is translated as CASSAGLAGGLDTDTQYF.

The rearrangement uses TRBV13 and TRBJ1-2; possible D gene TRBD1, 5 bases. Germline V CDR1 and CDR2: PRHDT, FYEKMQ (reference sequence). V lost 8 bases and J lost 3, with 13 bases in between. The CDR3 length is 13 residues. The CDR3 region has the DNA TGTGCCAGCGGACCGTTGGGGGACTATGGCTACACCTTC. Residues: CASGPLGDYGYTF.